The 25 T cell receptor beta chains presented below share a single source sample, sequenced in a study of blood T cell repertoires in COVID-19. Profiling relied on immunoSEQ multiplex PCR, and the TCRdb table lists in-frame clones only, not all of them. The sample includes 350,000 to 450,000 clones, about 90% of them seen just once. Sequencing input: PBMCs or T cells enriched from blood (not recorded which). These receptors came from a woman aged 25 to 39 who had recovered from COVID-19.

CDR3 nucleotides: TGTGCCAGCAGCGCCGAAGGGGGACGCAAAGTGGGCACAGATACGCAGTATTTT. Translating gives CASSAEGGRKVGTDTQYF. The chain recombines TRBV9 with TRBJ2-3, with a weak D call TRBD1 (6 bases). The CDR3 totals 18 residues. Germline-derived CDR1 and CDR2 are SGDLS and YYNGEE. V was clipped by 3 bases and J by 1 base, with 21 bases between them.

This chain uses TRBV5-1 with TRBJ1-4; 8 bases are shared with TRBD1. With 4 bases clipped from V and 6 bases from J, the junction kept 8 bases outside the gene matches. Germline lookup yields CDR1 SGHRS and CDR2 YFSETQ. This CDR3 spans 15 amino acids. CDR3 in DNA: TGCGCCAGCAGCAGGGGGGGACAGGACGATGAAAAACTGTTTTTT. It codes for CASSRGGQDDEKLFF. Combining the CDR3 with reference TRBV5-1 and TRBJ1-4 gives the whole variable domain KAGVTQTPRYLIKTRGQQVTLSCSPISGHRSVSWYQQTPGQGLQFLFEYFSETQRNKGNFPGRFSGRQFSNSRSEMNVSTLELGDSALYLCASSRGGQDDEKLFFGSGTQLSVL.

The chain carries TRBV2 and TRBJ1-5; TRBD1 matches 11 bases. Germline V gene sequence: CDR1 SNHLY, CDR2 FYNNEI. This CDR3 comprises 15 residues. V lost 5 bases to trimming and J lost 6 bases; unmatched junction nucleotides: 6. In DNA, the CDR3 is TGTGCCAGCAGTCAGGACAGGGGGCCAGGTCAGCCCCAGCATTTT. As protein: CASSQDRGPGQPQHF.

The chain joins TRBV7-2 to TRBJ1-6; 10 bases line up with TRBD1. Germline CDR1 reads SGHTA; CDR2 reads FQGNSA. Unmatched junction bases numbered 17, after V lost 1 base and J lost 14 bases. This CDR3 has 18 amino acids. CDR3 region: CASSLGTSVLRQGATLHF. The CDR3 DNA reads TGTGCCAGCAGCTTAGGTACCTCGGTGTTGAGACAGGGGGCCACCCTCCACTTT. Full variable domain (remainder filled in from reference TRBV7-2 and TRBJ1-6): GAGVSQSPSNKVTEKGKDVELRCDPISGHTALYWYRQSLGQGLEFLIYFQGNSAPDKSGLPSDRFSAERTGGSVSTLTIQRTQQEDSAVYLCASSLGTSVLRQGATLHFGNGTRLTVT.

Written as DNA, the CDR3 is TGCAGCGTAGACAGGGGGTTAGGTGGCTACACCTTC. Translating it yields CSVDRGLGGYTF. The V call is TRBV29-1, the J call TRBJ1-2, with 9 bases aligning to TRBD1. With 6 bases clipped from V and 7 bases from J, the junction kept 6 bases outside the gene matches. This CDR3 comprises 12 residues. Germline V gene lookup returns CDR1 SQVTM and CDR2 ANQGSEA. The full variable domain, with the rest looked up from reference TRBV29-1 and TRBJ1-2, is SAVISQKPSRDICQRGTSLTIQCQVDSQVTMMFWYRQQPGQSLTLIATANQGSEATYESGFVIDKFPISRPNLTFSTLTVSNMSPEDSSIYLCSVDRGLGGYTFGSGTRLTVV.

The chain couples TRBV5-1 to TRBJ2-1; a possible D gene is TRBD1 (6 bases). CDR1 and CDR2 from the germline V gene are SGHRS and YFSETQ. Deletions cut 7 bases from V and 7 bases from J, with 15 bases between. This CDR3 is 13 amino acids long. CDR3: CASSLQGANEQFF. CDR3 DNA: TGCGCCAGCTCATTACAGGGAGCTAATGAGCAGTTCTTC.

V is TRBV5-1 and J is TRBJ1-2, with 9 bases identical to TRBD1. Trimming at V came to 2 bases and at J to 4 bases, leaving 12 bases not matched to a gene. The CDR3 length is 17 residues. Per germline, CDR1 SGHRS and CDR2 YFSETQ. CDR3 sequence: CASSLHRSGQGAYGYTF. CDR3 bases: TGCGCCAGCAGCTTACACCGATCGGGACAGGGAGCCTATGGCTACACCTTC.

The genes are TRBV11-2 and TRBJ1-2, with D unclear. The CDR3 is made up of 16 amino acids. Germline loops: CDR1 SGHAT, CDR2 FQNNGV. Deletions cut 5 bases from V and 4 bases from J, with 20 bases between. CDR3 region: CASSPDPGGNSYGYTF. The CDR3 region has the DNA TGTGCCAGCAGCCCTGATCCCGGAGGGAACAGCTATGGCTACACCTTC.

The chain uses TRBV27 and TRBJ2-3; 8 bases are shared with TRBD1. Germline CDR1 and CDR2: MNHEY and SMNVEV (reference sequence). The CDR3 spans 15 residues. The V and J ends lost 4 bases and 2 bases, in that order; junction bases with no gene match: 5. The CDR3 protein is CASSSRGRPTDTQYF. As DNA, the CDR3 is TGTGCCAGCAGTTCCAGGGGGCGCCCCACAGATACGCAGTATTTT.

CDR3 amino acids: CASRPTLTGYGYTF. The CDR3 DNA sequence: TGTGCCAGCAGGCCTACCCTGACGGGCTATGGCTACACCTTC. The V call is TRBV2, the J call TRBJ1-2; no clear D. This CDR3 has 14 amino acids. V was shortened by 6 bases and J by 4 bases, with 15 bases between the two germline ends. Germline assignment: CDR1 SNHLY and CDR2 FYNNEI.

The chain joins TRBV6-1 to TRBJ2-7; TRBD1 is a possible D gene (6 bases). With 3 bases removed from V and 1 base from J, the gap between germline ends came to 19 bases. Germline CDR1 and CDR2: MNHNS and SASEGT. The CDR3 covers 17 residues. DNA for the CDR3: TGTGCCAGCAGTGAGGGGGCGAAGTTGAGGCCTTCCTACGAGCAGTACTTC. Amino acids: CASSEGAKLRPSYEQYF.

This sequence joins TRBV5-6 and TRBJ2-7; unclear D gene. The CDR3 contains 12 residues. V was pared by 3 bases and J by 2 bases, with 6 bases between. From germline, CDR1 is SGHDT and CDR2 YYEEEE. DNA for the CDR3: TGTGCCAGCAGCTCTGGCCCCTACGAGCAGTACTTC. Translation: CASSSGPYEQYF.

In its sample, this clone was seen a few times. V usage is TRBV3-1 (or the pseudogene TRBV3-2) and J usage is TRBJ1-5; TRBD1 is a possible D gene (5 bases). CDR3 length: 16 residues. V shed 0 bases and J shed 6 bases, with 15 bases lying between them. CDR1 and CDR2 (germline): LGHDT, YNNKEL (reference sequence). The CDR3 sequence is CASSQDPGVIGQPQHF. CDR3 DNA sequence: TGTGCCAGCAGCCAAGACCCGGGGGTGATTGGTCAGCCCCAGCATTTT.

The rearrangement uses TRBV7-8 and TRBJ1-2, with TRBD1 matching 7 bases. V was clipped by 5 bases and J by 7 bases; unmatched bases: 16. This CDR3 is 16 amino acids long. Germline CDR1 reads SGHVS; CDR2 reads FQNEAQ. The CDR3 here is CASSPEQGQRRGGYTF. The CDR3, as DNA: TGTGCCAGCAGCCCAGAACAGGGGCAGCGGCGCGGTGGCTACACCTTC.

The chain links TRBV25-1 to TRBJ1-3; 7 bases match TRBD1. V dropped 4 bases and J dropped 0; count of bases not matched to a gene: 9. The CDR3 sequence is 17 residues long. Germline values: CDR1 MGHDK, CDR2 SYGVNS. As DNA, the CDR3 is TGTGCCAGCAGTGCATATTCCGGGACAGCCTCTGGAAACACCATATATTTT. Translation gives CASSAYSGTASGNTIYF.

The CDR3 DNA sequence: TGTGCCAGCCCAGGGGGCACGAACTATGGCTACACCTTC. It yields the protein CASPGGTNYGYTF. The chain joins TRBV2 to TRBJ1-2, with TRBD1 identical over 8 bases. V shed 8 bases and J 2 bases; nucleotides not matched to a gene: 4. There are 13 residues in the CDR3. In germline, CDR1 is SNHLY, CDR2 FYNNEI.

The chain joins TRBV9 to TRBJ2-1; TRBD2 matches 10 bases. The CDR3 spans 16 residues. Losses at the gene ends were 3 bases for V and 1 base for J; bases not matched to a gene: 4. From germline, CDR1 is SGDLS and CDR2 YYNGEE. The CDR3 DNA reads as TGTGCCAGCAGCGCCAGACTAGCGGGTTCCTACAATGAGCAGTTCTTC. Amino acids: CASSARLAGSYNEQFF.

The CDR3 DNA follows: TGTGCCACCCAGGGTAGGGCTGAAGCTTTCTTT. The encoded protein is CATQGRAEAFF. The chain combines TRBV19 with TRBJ1-1, with D perhaps TRBD1 (5 bases). Per the germline V gene, CDR1 is LNHDA and CDR2 is SQIVND (reference sequence). Trimming pared 10 bases from V and 6 bases from J, leaving 12 bases between. This CDR3 has 11 residues.

The chain joins TRBV3-1 (or the pseudogene TRBV3-2) to TRBJ1-2; 10 nucleotides agree with TRBD1. The CDR3 sequence is 14 residues long. The germline gives CDR1 LGHDT, CDR2 YNNKEL (reference sequence). V was clipped by 3 bases and J by 8 bases; unmatched bases: 6. For the CDR3, the DNA is TGTGCCAGCAGCCAGCAGACAGGGGGCCTAGGCTACACCTTC. It encodes CASSQQTGGLGYTF.

The gene calls are TRBV19 and TRBJ2-7; TRBD1 agrees at 9 bases. The CDR3 is 16 residues long. Germline loops: CDR1 LNHDA, CDR2 SQIVND (reference sequence). The V gene end was trimmed by 9 bases and the J gene end by 3 bases; junction bases not matched to a gene: 15. The CDR3 spells CASQGVTGTGLYEQYF. CDR3 DNA: TGTGCCAGCCAGGGGGTAACCGGGACAGGGCTCTACGAGCAGTACTTC. Full variable domain (remainder filled in from reference TRBV19 and TRBJ2-7): DGGITQSPKYLFRKEGQNVTLSCEQNLNHDAMYWYRQDPGQGLRLIYYSQIVNDFQKGDIAEGYSVSREKKESFPLTVTSAQKNPTAFYLCASQGVTGTGLYEQYFGPGTRLTVT.

This rearrangement joins TRBV23-1 to TRBJ2-1; 8 nucleotides match TRBD1. TRBV23-1 is flagged as an ORF with uncertain function. This CDR3 contains 19 residues. V lost 0 bases, J lost 5 bases, and 15 bases stayed unmatched. CDR3 nucleotides: TGCGCCAGCAGTCAATCATCAGGACAGGGAAAGGGCACACACAATGAGCAGTTCTTC. It is translated as CASSQSSGQGKGTHNEQFF.

The chain carries TRBV9 and TRBJ2-4, with 7 positions matching TRBD2. Looked up from germline, CDR1 is SGDLS and CDR2 is YYNGEE. J gave up 3 bases and V 4 bases, and 4 bases lay outside the gene matches. The CDR3 sequence is 14 residues long. The CDR3 region has the DNA TGTGCCAGCAGCTCGGGGGAGGGCAAAAACATTCAGTACTTC. Encoded protein: CASSSGEGKNIQYF.

The chain uses TRBV29-1 and TRBJ1-2, with D perhaps TRBD1 (5 bases). Looked up from germline, CDR1 is SQVTM and CDR2 is ANQGSEA. Trimming pared 5 bases from V and 5 bases from J, leaving 33 bases between. This CDR3 has 19 amino acids. The CDR3 sequence is CSVPPRVGPGGQRIYGYTF. In DNA form, the CDR3 reads TGCAGCGTTCCCCCCCGGGTCGGTCCCGGGGGTCAGAGAATATATGGCTACACCTTC.

The chain is built from TRBV10-3 and TRBJ1-2, with D maybe TRBD1 (5 bases). The length of the CDR3 is 13 residues. Germline values: CDR1 ENHRY, CDR2 SYGVKD. CDR3 protein: CATHLGGLAGYTF. As DNA, the CDR3 is TGTGCTACGCATCTGGGGGGGTTGGCTGGCTACACCTTC.

The chain uses TRBV2 and TRBJ2-1; tentative D call: TRBD2 (6 bases). The CDR3 length is 14 residues. Germline CDR1 is SNHLY and CDR2 is FYNNEI. The V gene lost 3 bases and the J gene lost 6 bases, with 12 bases spanning the gap. CDR3 residues: CASSDRLVGNEQFF. The DNA of the CDR3 is TGTGCCAGCAGTGATAGACTAGTAGGCAATGAGCAGTTCTTC. Together with reference TRBV2 and TRBJ2-1, the CDR3 gives the full variable domain: EPEVTQTPSHQVTQMGQEVILRCVPISNHLYFYWYRQILGQKVEFLVSFYNNEISEKSEIFDDQFSVERPDGSNFTLKIRSTKLEDSAMYFCASSDRLVGNEQFFGPGTRLTVL.